Below are 29 T cell receptor beta chains sequenced from a single sample in a study of blood T cells in healthy people across ages. A J-beta primer mix and a sample-barcoded 5' primer were used in a second PCR of about 6 to 12 cycles. Via MiXCR, TCRdb re-called the 5' RACE reads, giving one row per CDR3 protein. The data contain 780,000 or so distinct CDR3 sequences, roughly 25% of them singletons. The sample was also linked to a second study, of T cells of mothers and their children.

The sample was blood. The source is a boy younger than 18 in good health.

Regarding this clonotype: A much larger clonotype is one base distant, so this may be a read error. This chain joins TRBV13 and TRBJ2-1, with 7 bases aligning to TRBD2. CDR3 length: 16 amino acids. Germline trimming cut 3 bases from V and 9 bases from J; bases unmatched to any gene: 14. Germline V lookup: CDR1 PRHDT, CDR2 FYEKMQ (reference sequence). The CDR3 region is CASSFRAGEPEGEQFF. Here the CDR3 DNA reads TGTGCCAGCAGCTTCCGGGCGGGAGAGCCGGAAGGTGAGCAGTTCTTC.

This clonotype occurred many times. The V and J genes are TRBV6-2 or TRBV6-3 and TRBJ2-3; 10 nucleotides agree with TRBD2. The junction had 2 bases not matched to a gene; V was cut back by 5 bases and J by 0 bases. The CDR3 is made up of 15 amino acids. Germline CDR1 is MNHEY and CDR2 is SVGEGT. CDR3 amino acids: CASSVTSGSTDTQYF. The DNA for the CDR3 is TGTGCCAGCAGTGTGACTAGCGGGAGCACAGATACGCAGTATTTT.

The chain is built from TRBV6-5 and TRBJ1-1; perhaps TRBD1 as D (5 bases). V lost 2 bases and J 11 bases, leaving 18 bases between the germline ends. CDR3 length: 14 residues. Germline V gives CDR1 MNHEY, CDR2 SVGAGI. CDR3 amino acids: CASSYGASALPAFF. The CDR3 DNA follows: TGTGCCAGCAGTTACGGGGCATCTGCGCTGCCGGCTTTCTTT.

The V and J genes are TRBV10-3 and TRBJ2-7, with 11 bases lining up with TRBD1. The CDR3 sequence is 13 residues long. With 5 bases clipped from V and 5 bases from J, the junction kept 2 bases outside the gene matches. Looked up from germline, CDR1 is ENHRY and CDR2 is SYGVKD. CDR3 sequence: CAISWDRGDEQYF. CDR3 DNA sequence: TGTGCCATCAGTTGGGACAGGGGGGACGAGCAGTACTTC.

V and J are TRBV29-1 and TRBJ1-4, with D perhaps TRBD1 (6 bases). The germline gives CDR1 SQVTM, CDR2 ANQGSEA. Trimming took 6 bases from V and 13 from J, leaving 15 bases between them. This CDR3 comprises 11 residues. This CDR3 reads CSVPLGAGLFF. The CDR3 DNA reads TGCAGCGTCCCTCTGGGGGCGGGACTGTTTTTT.

The V call is TRBV15, the J call TRBJ2-7; D call uncertain. The CDR3 is made up of 14 amino acids. V dropped 0 bases and J dropped 3 bases, with 9 bases sitting between them. CDR1 is LNHNV and CDR2 is YYDKDF in the germline V gene (reference sequence). The CDR3 loop is CATSRDKGYYEQYF. CDR3 bases: TGTGCCACCAGCAGAGATAAAGGGTACTACGAGCAGTACTTC. Full variable domain (rest looked up from reference TRBV15 and TRBJ2-7): DAMVIQNPRYQVTQFGKPVTLSCSQTLNHNVMYWYQQKSSQAPKLLFHYYDKDFNNEADTPDNFQSRRPNTSFCFLDIRSPGLGDTAMYLCATSRDKGYYEQYFGPGTRLTVT.

This clonotype was detected a few times. The genes are TRBV20-1 and TRBJ1-2; 8 positions agree with TRBD1. The CDR3 runs 14 residues. Germline CDR1 and CDR2: DFQATT and SNEGSKA (reference sequence). J lost 6 bases, V lost 3 bases, and 9 bases had no gene match. The CDR3 region is CSARLNQGANGYTF. CDR3 sequence (DNA): TGCAGTGCTAGGTTAAACCAGGGGGCTAATGGCTACACCTTC.

The genes are TRBV29-1 and TRBJ1-2; no reliable D call. The CDR3 contains 12 residues. Germline V gives CDR1 SQVTM, CDR2 ANQGSEA. Trimming shortened V by 3 bases and J by 6 bases, and 11 bases separated the two germline ends. DNA for the CDR3: TGCAGCGTTGACGGAGGATGGGATGGCTACACCTTC. Its translation: CSVDGGWDGYTF.

Turning to this clonotype: Compared with germline, one end of the junction differs, possibly owing to a read error. This chain uses TRBV7-9 with TRBJ2-7; D not certain. The J call may not be correct, given that the DNA end is closer to TRBJ2-5. CDR3 length equals 13 residues. Germline CDR1 and CDR2: SEHNR and FQNEAQ (reference sequence). CDR3 loop: CAGSLEDQETQYF. As DNA, the CDR3 is TGTGCCGGCAGCCTAGAAGACCAAGAGACCCAGTACTTC.

The chain carries TRBV28 and TRBJ2-5; 8 positions agree with TRBD2. The tail of the sequence fits TRBJ2-1 better, so the J call may be wrong. The V gene's germline CDR1 is MDHEN and CDR2 SYDVKM. This CDR3 is built from 17 residues. In DNA form, the CDR3 reads TGTGCCAGCAGTTTGCAAAGGGCGGGAGGTTACTCCAATGAGCAGTTCTTC. This encodes CASSLQRAGGYSNEQFF.

The chain uses TRBV24-1 and TRBJ2-1; D call uncertain. V lost 4 bases and J lost 8, with 11 bases in between. This CDR3 contains 13 residues. Germline V gene data show CDR1 as KGHDR and CDR2 as SFDVKD. Here the CDR3 reads CATSDSDEDEQFF. The CDR3 DNA is TGTGCCACCAGTGACTCCGATGAAGATGAGCAGTTCTTC.

In its sample, this clonotype was seen a few times. The gene calls are TRBV29-1 and TRBJ2-4; D perhaps matches TRBD2 (5 bases). Trimming removed 5 bases from V and 1 base from J, with 12 bases in between. CDR1 and CDR2 (germline): SQVTM, ANQGSEA. The CDR3 is made up of 14 amino acids. In nucleotides, the CDR3 is TGCAGCGTTCTCGGGGATGGGGCCAAAAACATTCAGTACTTC. Protein sequence: CSVLGDGAKNIQYF.

V usage is TRBV11-1 and J usage is TRBJ1-1; D remains unclear. The V gene lost 4 bases and the J gene lost 6 bases, with 9 bases spanning the gap. CDR1 and CDR2 from the germline V gene are SGHAT and FQDESV (reference sequence). The CDR3 has 12 residues. DNA of the CDR3: TGTGCCAGCAGCTACAGTTTTTCTGAAGCTTTCTTT. Amino acids: CASSYSFSEAFF.

The rearrangement uses TRBV7-9 and TRBJ2-3; D is uncertain. This CDR3 spans 14 amino acids. V shed 2 bases and J shed 4 bases, with 10 bases lying between them. Per germline, CDR1 SEHNR and CDR2 FQNEAQ (reference sequence). CDR3: CASSLRLSPDTQYF. The CDR3 DNA follows: TGTGCCAGCAGCTTACGGCTTAGCCCAGATACGCAGTATTTT.

The V call is TRBV14, the J call TRBJ2-5; D possibly corresponds to TRBD2 (6 bases). CDR1 is SGHDN and CDR2 is FVKESK in the germline V gene. CDR3 length equals 14 residues. V lost 2 bases and J lost 2, with 9 bases in between. CDR3 sequence reads: CASSQRDFQETQYF. For the CDR3, the DNA is TGTGCCAGCAGCCAACGGGACTTTCAAGAGACCCAGTACTTC. Complete variable domain (other parts from reference TRBV14 and TRBJ2-5): EAGVTQFPSHSVIEKGQTVTLRCDPISGHDNLYWYRRVMGKEIKFLLHFVKESKQDESGMPNNRFLAERTGGTYSTLKVQPAELEDSGVYFCASSQRDFQETQYFGPGTRLLVL.

The rearrangement joins TRBV20-1 to TRBJ2-7; the match to TRBD2 covers 8 bases. Per germline, CDR1 DFQATT and CDR2 SNEGSKA (reference sequence). The CDR3 is made up of 13 amino acids. Trimming removed 6 bases from V and 0 bases from J; junction bases left unmatched: 4. DNA of the CDR3: TGCAGTGCCCAGACTAGCGTCTCCTACGAGCAGTACTTC. This translates into CSAQTSVSYEQYF.

This clonotype was recorded a few times. The chain combines TRBV30 with TRBJ1-2, with 8 bases aligning to TRBD1. V dropped 7 bases and J dropped 6; count of bases not matched to a gene: 13. From germline, CDR1 is GTSNPN and CDR2 SVGIG (reference sequence). This CDR3 comprises 14 residues. This CDR3 reads CAFGSRGLEDGYTF. The CDR3, as DNA: TGTGCCTTTGGAAGCAGGGGGCTGGAAGATGGCTACACCTTC.

The chain couples TRBV6-5 to TRBJ1-2, with D perhaps TRBD1 (5 bases). The CDR3 covers 14 residues. From germline, CDR1 is MNHEY and CDR2 SVGAGI. The V gene lost 6 bases and the J gene lost 4 bases, with 15 bases spanning the gap. CDR3 nucleotides: TGTGCCAGCAGGACCAGTGGGGCGGGCTATGGCTACACCTTC. It specifies CASRTSGAGYGYTF.

The chain recombines TRBV2 with TRBJ2-5, with a possible D match to TRBD1 (6 bases). Germline V gives CDR1 SNHLY, CDR2 FYNNEI. The V and J ends lost 7 bases and 5 bases respectively, with 11 bases between them. The CDR3 covers 12 residues. The CDR3 region is CASMSGVETQYF. Written as DNA, the CDR3 is TGTGCCAGCATGTCAGGGGTCGAGACCCAGTACTTC.

The count of this clonotype is one. This chain connects TRBV28 to TRBJ1-5; 8 nucleotides line up with TRBD1. CDR1 is MDHEN, CDR2 SYDVKM, per germline. This CDR3 comprises 15 residues. V dropped 3 bases and J dropped 6; count of bases not matched to a gene: 7. The CDR3 DNA sequence: TGTGCCAGCAGTTTCAGGGGGCTGGGAATTCAGCCCCAGCATTTT. Protein sequence: CASSFRGLGIQPQHF.

The chain combines TRBV2 with TRBJ2-7; 8 bases map to TRBD1. Germline values: CDR1 SNHLY, CDR2 FYNNEI. Unmatched junction bases numbered 7, after V lost 6 bases and J lost 0 bases. This CDR3 is 15 amino acids long. The CDR3 DNA reads TGTGCCAGCAGCCAAACAGGGGGTAACTCCTACGAGCAGTACTTC. Translated, it gives CASSQTGGNSYEQYF. The full variable domain, its missing parts supplied by reference TRBV2 and TRBJ2-7, is EPEVTQTPSHQVTQMGQEVILRCVPISNHLYFYWYRQILGQKVEFLVSFYNNEISEKSEIFDDQFSVERPDGSNFTLKIRSTKLEDSAMYFCASSQTGGNSYEQYFGPGTRLTVT.

This clonotype has a handful of counts. The V gene is TRBV10-3, the J gene TRBJ2-1; D might be TRBD2 (6 bases). Germline CDR1 is ENHRY and CDR2 is SYGVKD. The V gene lost 4 bases and the J gene lost 1 base, with 11 bases spanning the gap. This CDR3 spans 15 amino acids. CDR3: CAISGSGGSYNEQFF. In DNA form, the CDR3 reads TGTGCCATCAGTGGGTCTGGGGGGTCCTACAATGAGCAGTTCTTC.

This clonotype was observed a handful of times. V is TRBV6-5 and J is TRBJ2-2; a weak D match, TRBD1 (5 bases). V was cut by 0 bases and J by 6 bases, with 14 bases left in between. CDR1 and CDR2 (germline): MNHEY, SVGAGI. This CDR3 is 16 amino acids long. The CDR3 is CASSYSSGLGSGELFF. The DNA for the CDR3 is TGTGCCAGCAGTTACTCGTCAGGGTTGGGATCCGGGGAGCTGTTTTTT.

This clonotype was counted only a few times. The V call is TRBV5-1, the J call TRBJ2-5; the D gene is possibly TRBD1 (5 bases). The CDR3 contains 15 residues. Trimming removed 4 bases from V and 1 base from J, with 14 bases in between. Germline V CDR1 and CDR2: SGHRS, YFSETQ. CDR3 residues: CASSPGWQGQETQYF. CDR3 in DNA: TGCGCCAGCAGCCCGGGTTGGCAGGGCCAAGAGACCCAGTACTTC.

As for this clonotype: Its ends do not fully match the called genes, so a read error is possible. The chain has TRBV7-2 and TRBJ2-3; D possibly matches TRBD1 or TRBD2 (5 bases each). CDR1 is SGHTA, CDR2 FQGNSA, per germline. The CDR3 extends over 19 amino acids. DNA of the CDR3: TGTGCCAGCAGCTTAGTAGGGGCTGGAGGAGCGCCCAGGGCAGATACGCAGTGTTTT. Amino acids: CASSLVGAGGAPRADTQCF.

V and J are TRBV28 and TRBJ2-1; 7 nucleotides line up with TRBD1. The J segment lost 10 bases and the V segment lost 4 bases, leaving 10 bases of the junction unmatched. CDR3 size: 14 residues. Germline V gives CDR1 MDHEN, CDR2 SYDVKM. The CDR3 nucleotides are TGTGCCAGCAGTTCCAGGACAGGCGTTGACGAGCAGTTCTTC. Its protein product is CASSSRTGVDEQFF.

The chain carries TRBV12-3 or TRBV12-4 and TRBJ2-5; 11 positions match TRBD2. Near its end, the DNA agrees better with TRBJ2-1, so the J call may be wrong. The CDR3 loop spans 16 amino acids. CDR3 nucleotide sequence: TGTGCCAGCAGTTTGGACCTAGCGGGAGGAGGCAATGAGCAGTTCTTC. Its translation is CASSLDLAGGGNEQFF.

The chain joins TRBV6-2 or TRBV6-3 to TRBJ2-3, with 12 bases aligning to TRBD2. The CDR3 has 15 amino acids. V lost 6 bases, J lost 4 bases, and 5 bases stayed unmatched. Germline values: CDR1 MNHEY, CDR2 SVGEGT. CDR3 amino acids: CASSKLAGGADTQYF. In DNA form, the CDR3 reads TGTGCCAGCAGCAAACTAGCGGGAGGTGCAGATACGCAGTATTTT.

This clonotype occurred a few times. The chain has TRBV21-1 and TRBJ2-6; TRBD1 was called by the table and not checked on the DNA. TRBV21-1 is recorded as a pseudogene. The CDR3 length is 17 residues. The CDR3 coding sequence is TGTGCCAGCAGCGACAGCAAACTCATTCCTGGGGCCAACGTCCTGACTTTC. It is translated as CASSDSKLIPGANVLTF.